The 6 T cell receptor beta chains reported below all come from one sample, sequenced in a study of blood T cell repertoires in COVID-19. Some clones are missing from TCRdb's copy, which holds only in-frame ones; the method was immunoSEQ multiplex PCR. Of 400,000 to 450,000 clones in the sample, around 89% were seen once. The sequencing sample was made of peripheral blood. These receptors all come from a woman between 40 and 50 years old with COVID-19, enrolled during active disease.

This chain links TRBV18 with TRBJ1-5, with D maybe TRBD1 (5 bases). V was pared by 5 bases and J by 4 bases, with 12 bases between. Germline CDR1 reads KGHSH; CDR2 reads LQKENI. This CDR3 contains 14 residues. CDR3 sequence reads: CASSARQQNQPQHF. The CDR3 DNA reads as TGTGCCAGCTCAGCCAGACAGCAGAATCAGCCCCAGCATTTT.

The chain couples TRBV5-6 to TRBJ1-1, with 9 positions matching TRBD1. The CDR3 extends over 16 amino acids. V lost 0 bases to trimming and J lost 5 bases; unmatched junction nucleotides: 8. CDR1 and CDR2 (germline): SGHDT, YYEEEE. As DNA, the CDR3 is TGTGCCAGCAGCTTGGTGGTGACAGGGGGTCGGACTGAAGCTTTCTTT. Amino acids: CASSLVVTGGRTEAFF.

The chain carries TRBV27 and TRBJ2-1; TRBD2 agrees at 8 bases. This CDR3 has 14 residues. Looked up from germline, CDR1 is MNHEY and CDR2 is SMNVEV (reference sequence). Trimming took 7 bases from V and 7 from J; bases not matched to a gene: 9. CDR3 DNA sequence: TGTGCCAGCACCAGCGGGAGCCCCGGGAATGAGCAGTTCTTC. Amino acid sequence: CASTSGSPGNEQFF.

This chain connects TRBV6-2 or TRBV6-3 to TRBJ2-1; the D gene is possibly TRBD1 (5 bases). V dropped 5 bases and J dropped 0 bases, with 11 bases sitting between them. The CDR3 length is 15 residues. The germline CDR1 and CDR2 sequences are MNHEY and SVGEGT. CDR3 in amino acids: CASSPGSSSYNEQFF. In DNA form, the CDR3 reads TGTGCCAGCAGTCCAGGGTCCAGCTCCTACAATGAGCAGTTCTTC.

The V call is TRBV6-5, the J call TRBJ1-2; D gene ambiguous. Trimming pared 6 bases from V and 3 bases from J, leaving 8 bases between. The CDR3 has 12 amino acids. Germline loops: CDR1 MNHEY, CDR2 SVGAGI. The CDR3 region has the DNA TGTGCCAGCAGGAACCGGGACTATGGCTACACCTTC. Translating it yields CASRNRDYGYTF.

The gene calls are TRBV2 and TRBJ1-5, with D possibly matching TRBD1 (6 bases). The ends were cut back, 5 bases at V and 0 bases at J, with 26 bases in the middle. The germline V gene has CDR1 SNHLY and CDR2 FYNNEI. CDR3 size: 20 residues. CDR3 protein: CASSPRIGQGIGDSNQPQHF. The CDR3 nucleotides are TGTGCCAGCAGTCCCCGCATCGGGCAGGGGATTGGGGATAGCAATCAGCCCCAGCATTTT.